This T cell receptor (beta chain) is from a study of blood T cell repertoires in COVID-19. The wider study: COVID-19 samples, acute and convalescent, were from the United States, Italy and Spain. Sources were T cells, B-cell-depleted T cells, or PBMCs; the material itself was cDNA or gDNA.

In germline, CDR1 is MNHNS, CDR2 SASEGT. V was pared by 1 base and J by 5 bases, with 6 bases of the junction left unmatched. The CDR3 has 15 amino acids. Original data processing: Amplification of reference gene primers provided the estimated nucleated cell counts. Using immunoSEQ multiplex PCR, the repertoire was profiled, and TCRdb retains in-frame clones only, with some absent. V, J and clone size were drawn from that table, and D and trimming were deduced from the DNA. The sample gives hundreds of thousands of clones, about nine tenths of which show up once; about 0.26% is in the top ten. The chain links TRBV6-1 to TRBJ1-2, with 8 bases fitting TRBD1. The receptor comes from a woman aged 18-35 years with acute or convalescent COVID-19. The sequenced material came from peripheral blood. The CDR3 region is CASSEGIGTGYGYTF. The CDR3 DNA reads as TGTGCCAGCAGTGAAGGTATTGGGACAGGATATGGCTACACCTTC.